What follows are 2 T cell receptor beta chains derived from one specimen sequenced in a study of T cell responses to AZD1222 COVID-19 vaccine (dated by TCRdb to the early 2020s). The sample's time point label is to be understood as: about 28 days (+/-7) after the second vaccine dose. Library construction relied on the immunoSEQ multiplex PCR assay. The table comes from immuneACCESS by way of TCRdb, which keeps in-frame sequences with V and J called. Part of the clones is missing from these tables; in studies checked, under half for an unresolved V gene and the rest for unknown reasons. This sample has fewer than 200,000 clones in its table, and more than 75% of those were observed once. The ten largest clones represent roughly a quarter of the sample. The sample here was peripheral blood, taken 28 days after the second AZD1222 dose. These receptors originate from an adult who received the AZD1222 COVID-19 vaccine.

CDR3 DNA sequence: TGTGCCAGCAGAGTCCCCGGCAGTACCTACGAGCAGTACTTC. This translates into CASRVPGSTYEQYF. The chain joins TRBV28 to TRBJ2-7; D gene ambiguous. The V end was cut by 6 bases, the J end by 2 bases, with 14 bases between. CDR1 and CDR2 (germline): MDHEN, SYDVKM. CDR3 size: 14 residues.

A few counts support this clone. The chain carries TRBV27 and TRBJ2-7, with a weak D call TRBD2 (6 bases). The CDR3 extends over 12 amino acids. Per germline, CDR1 MNHEY and CDR2 SMNVEV (reference sequence). Trimming took 5 bases from V and 7 from J, leaving 12 bases between them. The CDR3 DNA reads TGTGCCAGCAGTCCAGTTGGGAGGGAGCAGTACTTC. This translates into CASSPVGREQYF.